Sequencing of this T cell receptor beta chain was carried out in a study of PD-L1 blockade in urothelial cancer. General study findings and limits: A pretreatment blood TCR clonality that fell below the median predicted better progression-free and overall survival.

Sample time point: pretreatment peripheral blood. Synthetic spike-ins, TCR analog templates, were added into each PCR. Clones were read by immunoSEQ multiplex PCR, and TCRdb kept only the in-frame ones, dropping some. This repertoire shows approximately 48,000 clones, approximately 88% found once; its top ten account for under 15%. About this clone itself: What it binds is not known.

Germline trimming cut 5 bases from V and 6 bases from J; bases unmatched to any gene: 11. The germline gives CDR1 SGHNT, CDR2 YENEEA. The length of the CDR3 is 16 residues. This chain connects TRBV11-3 to TRBJ2-1; 9 nucleotides agree with TRBD1. This sample comprised PBMCs, obtained around atezolizumab (anti-PD-L1) treatment. The clonotype was recovered from a woman aged 55-75 years with urothelial cancer. In DNA form, the CDR3 reads TGTGCCAGCAGCGCCCATGGGACAGGGATTAGCAATGAGCAGTTCTTC. Translating gives CASSAHGTGISNEQFF.